This T cell receptor beta chain originates from a study of T-cell memory formation after mild COVID-19. Germline CDR1 is MGHRA and CDR2 is YSYEKL. V was clipped by 1 base and J by 10 bases, with 9 bases between them. This CDR3 has 12 residues. TCRdb re-called the 5' RACE reads through MiXCR, storing one row per CDR3 protein. The sample has around 80,000 distinct CDR3 sequences, over 10% seen once. The rearrangement links TRBV4-1 to TRBJ2-3; D perhaps matches TRBD1 (6 bases). What was sequenced was PBMCs or a T cell subset sorted from them (not recorded which). The TCR comes from a young man who had mild COVID-19 (a few samples of this study predate the infection). Cell type and time point are not known. As DNA, the CDR3 is TGCGCCAGCAGCCAAGTCAGGGGTGCGCAGTATTTT. As protein: CASSQVRGAQYF.